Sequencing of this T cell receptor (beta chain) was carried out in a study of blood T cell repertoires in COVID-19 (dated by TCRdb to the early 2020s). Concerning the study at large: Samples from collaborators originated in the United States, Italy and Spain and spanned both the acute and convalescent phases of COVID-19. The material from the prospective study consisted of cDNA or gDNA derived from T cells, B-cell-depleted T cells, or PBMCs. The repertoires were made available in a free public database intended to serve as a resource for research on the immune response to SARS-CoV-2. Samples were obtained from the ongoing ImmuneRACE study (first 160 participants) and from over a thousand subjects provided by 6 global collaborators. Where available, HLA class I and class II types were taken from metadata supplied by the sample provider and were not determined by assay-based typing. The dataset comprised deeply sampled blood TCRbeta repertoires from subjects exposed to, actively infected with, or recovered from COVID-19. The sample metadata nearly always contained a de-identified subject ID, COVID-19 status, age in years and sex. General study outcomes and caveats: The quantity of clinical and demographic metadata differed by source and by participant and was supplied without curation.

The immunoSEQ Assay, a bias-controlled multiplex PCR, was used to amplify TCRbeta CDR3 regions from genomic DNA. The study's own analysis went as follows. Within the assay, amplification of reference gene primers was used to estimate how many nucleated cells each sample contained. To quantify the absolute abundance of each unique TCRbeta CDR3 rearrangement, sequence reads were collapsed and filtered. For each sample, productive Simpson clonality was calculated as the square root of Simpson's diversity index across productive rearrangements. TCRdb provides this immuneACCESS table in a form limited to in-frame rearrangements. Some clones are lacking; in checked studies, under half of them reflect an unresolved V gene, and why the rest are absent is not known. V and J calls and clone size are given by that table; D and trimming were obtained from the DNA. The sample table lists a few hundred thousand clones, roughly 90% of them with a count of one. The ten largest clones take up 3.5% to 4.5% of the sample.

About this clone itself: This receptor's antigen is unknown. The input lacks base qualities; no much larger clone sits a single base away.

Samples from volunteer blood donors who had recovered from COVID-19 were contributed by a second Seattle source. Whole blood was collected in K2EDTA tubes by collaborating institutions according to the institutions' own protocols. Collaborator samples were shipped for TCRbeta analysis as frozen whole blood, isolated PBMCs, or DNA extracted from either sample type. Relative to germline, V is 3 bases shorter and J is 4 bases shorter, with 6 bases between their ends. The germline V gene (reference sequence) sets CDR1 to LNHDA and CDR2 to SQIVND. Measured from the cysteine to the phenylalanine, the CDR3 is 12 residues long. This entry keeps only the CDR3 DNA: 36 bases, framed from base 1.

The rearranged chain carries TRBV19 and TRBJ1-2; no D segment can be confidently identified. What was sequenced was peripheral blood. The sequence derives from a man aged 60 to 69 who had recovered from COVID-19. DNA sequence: TGTGCCAGTAGTATGCAAGCCTATGGCTACACCTTC. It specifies CASSMQAYGYTF.